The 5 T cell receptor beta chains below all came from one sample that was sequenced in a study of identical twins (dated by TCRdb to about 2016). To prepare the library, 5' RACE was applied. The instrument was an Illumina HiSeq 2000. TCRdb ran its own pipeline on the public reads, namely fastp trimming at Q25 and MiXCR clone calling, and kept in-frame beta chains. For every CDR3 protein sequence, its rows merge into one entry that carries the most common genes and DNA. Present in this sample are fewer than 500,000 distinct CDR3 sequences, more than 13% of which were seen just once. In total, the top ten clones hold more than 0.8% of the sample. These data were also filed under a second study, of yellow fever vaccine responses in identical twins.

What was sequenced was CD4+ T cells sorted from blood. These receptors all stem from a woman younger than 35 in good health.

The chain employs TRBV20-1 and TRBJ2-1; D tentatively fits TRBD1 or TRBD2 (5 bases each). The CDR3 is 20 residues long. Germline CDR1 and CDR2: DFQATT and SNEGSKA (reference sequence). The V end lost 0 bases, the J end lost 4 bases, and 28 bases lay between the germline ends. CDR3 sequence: CSARDLKGSGNIFLYNEQFF. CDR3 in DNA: TGCAGTGCTAGAGATCTAAAGGGGAGCGGCAATATATTTTTATACAATGAGCAGTTCTTC.

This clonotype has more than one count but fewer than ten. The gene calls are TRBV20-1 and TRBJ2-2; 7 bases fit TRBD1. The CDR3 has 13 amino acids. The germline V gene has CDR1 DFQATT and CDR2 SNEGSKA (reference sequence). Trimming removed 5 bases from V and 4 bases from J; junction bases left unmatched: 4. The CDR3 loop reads CSALRDSTGELFF. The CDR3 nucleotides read TGCAGTGCTCTCCGGGACAGCACCGGGGAGCTGTTTTTT.

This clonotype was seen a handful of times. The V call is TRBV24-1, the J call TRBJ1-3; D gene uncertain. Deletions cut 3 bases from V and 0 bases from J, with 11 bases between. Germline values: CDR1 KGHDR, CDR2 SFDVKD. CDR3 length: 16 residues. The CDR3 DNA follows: TGTGCCACCAGTGATCCGACTTCGAGCTCTGGAAACACCATATATTTT. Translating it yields CATSDPTSSSGNTIYF.

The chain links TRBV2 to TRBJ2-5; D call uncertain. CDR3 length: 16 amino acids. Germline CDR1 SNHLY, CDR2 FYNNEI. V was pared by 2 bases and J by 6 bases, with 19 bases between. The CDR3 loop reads CASSERSSPQAKTQYF. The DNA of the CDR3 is TGTGCCAGCAGTGAAAGGTCATCGCCCCAGGCCAAGACCCAGTACTTC.

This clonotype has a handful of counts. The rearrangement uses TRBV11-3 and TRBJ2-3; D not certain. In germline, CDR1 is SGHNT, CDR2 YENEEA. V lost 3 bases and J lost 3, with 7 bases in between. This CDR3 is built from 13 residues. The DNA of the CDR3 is TGTGCCAGCAGCTTTATGGTAACAGATACGCAGTATTTT. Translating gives CASSFMVTDTQYF.